This T cell receptor (beta chain) was sequenced in a study of PD-1 blockade in classical Hodgkin lymphoma (dated by TCRdb to the early 2020s). Study-level background: A peripheral blood immune signature of response to PD-1 blockade in classical Hodgkin lymphoma was defined using TCR beta sequencing and CyTOF.

CDR1 is given as SGHRS and CDR2 as YFSETQ, both from the germline V gene. V loses 4 bases, J loses 0 bases, and the germline ends lie 11 bases apart. The CDR3 numbers 15 residues from cysteine through phenylalanine. Just the 45-base CDR3 DNA is kept, in frame starting at base 1. What the work shows at the level of the full study, not this receptor alone: Baseline TCR diversity was reported to be lower in newly diagnosed patients than in healthy donors and to be lower still in relapsed/refractory patients. The study covered only a single clinical trial cohort, and the causes of the repertoire differences, possibly disease activity or prior therapy, were still not defined.

Genomic DNA was isolated using the Qiagen DNeasy kit from unsorted PBMCs as well as from negatively selected CD4+ and CD8+ fractions. TCR beta CDR3 regions were subjected to amplification by immunoSEQ multiplex PCR with primers that anneal to V and J segments. A synthetic immune receptor repertoire was used to minimize amplification bias, and remaining bias was computationally removed after sequencing. As for the original processing: Custom Python scripts were used to quantify repertoire diversity as the Shannon entropy index. Unsorted, CD4+ and CD8+ repertoires were analyzed separately, except in combined analyses where CD4+ and CD8+ sequences were merged in silico. TCRdb provides this immuneACCESS table in a form limited to in-frame rearrangements. Some clones are lacking; in checked studies, under half of them reflect an unresolved V gene, and why the rest are absent is not known. That table is the source of V, J and clone size, and D and trimming were worked out from the DNA. In this sample the table shows approximately 47,000 clones, roughly 88% of which occur a single time. The ten largest clones capture over 4% of the sample.

The sample's time point, from its label and the paper: newly diagnosed, previously untreated cHL patient sample. As a comparison group for the relapsed/refractory trial patients, PBMCs were sequenced from patients with newly diagnosed, previously untreated classical Hodgkin lymphoma. Peripheral blood was collected in 8 mL Vacutainer Cell Preparation Tubes, from which PBMCs were isolated by centrifugation and then cryopreserved. Notes on this clone: No antigen is known for it. Within one base of it there is no much larger clone, and no base qualities were kept. Other DNA sequences in this sample translate to the same CDR3.

The chain is encoded by TRBV5-1 joined to TRBJ2-4, with the D segment possibly TRBD1 or TRBD2, each aligning over 5 bases. The clonotype comes from a human donor with classical Hodgkin lymphoma. Sequencing was performed on peripheral blood mononuclear cells (PBMCs). The bases are TGCGCCAGCAGCCTTTCGGGGACAGCCAAAAACATTCAGTACTTC. Translated, it reads CASSLSGTAKNIQYF.